Below, 26 T cell receptor beta chains from the same sample are listed, as sequenced in a study of T-cell memory formation after mild COVID-19. MiXCR, run by TCRdb on the 5' RACE reads, gives a single entry per CDR3 protein. This sample has some 210,000 distinct CDR3 sequences, with 27% found just once. Specimen: PBMCs or a T cell subset sorted from them (not recorded which). Every receptor here comes from an adult woman who had mild COVID-19 (a few samples of this study predate the infection). Cell type and time point are not known.

This clonotype was observed a few times. The rearrangement joins TRBV13 to TRBJ2-7; the D is unclear. Trimming shortened V by 4 bases and J by 2 bases, and 15 bases separated the two germline ends. Germline lookup yields CDR1 PRHDT and CDR2 FYEKMQ (reference sequence). There are 15 residues in the CDR3. The chain's CDR3 is CASSSGPLQAYEQYF. CDR3 DNA sequence: TGTGCCAGCAGCTCCGGACCGCTCCAGGCCTACGAGCAGTACTTC.

This clonotype was counted only a few times. V gene TRBV14 combines with J gene TRBJ1-1, with TRBD1 matching 9 bases. J gave up 4 bases and V 4 bases, and 13 bases lay outside the gene matches. The CDR3 has 17 amino acids. Germline V CDR1 and CDR2: SGHDN, FVKESK. CDR3 amino acids: CASSRERAQGAITEAFF. The CDR3 coding sequence is TGTGCCAGCAGCCGAGAAAGAGCACAGGGGGCAATCACTGAAGCTTTCTTT.

This clonotype was detected only a few times. The chain combines TRBV24-1 with TRBJ2-1, with TRBD2 identical over 8 bases. V lost 1 base and J lost 2; bases outside the gene matches: 3. This CDR3 has 16 amino acids. CDR1 and CDR2 (germline): KGHDR, SFDVKD. This chain's CDR3 is CATSDLAGDPYNEQFF. In DNA form, the CDR3 reads TGTGCCACCAGTGATTTAGCGGGGGATCCCTACAATGAGCAGTTCTTC.

This clonotype appeared many times. The V and J genes are TRBV2 and TRBJ2-7; the D is unclear. The CDR3 covers 11 residues. From germline, CDR1 is SNHLY and CDR2 FYNNEI. With 3 bases removed from V and 3 bases from J, the gap between germline ends came to 3 bases. In DNA form, the CDR3 reads TGTGCCAGCAGTGAGCTCTACGAGCAGTACTTC. Translating it yields CASSELYEQYF.

The rearrangement uses TRBV6-1 and TRBJ2-2; D remains unclear. The CDR3 totals 16 residues. Germline-derived CDR1 and CDR2 are MNHNS and SASEGT. The V gene lost 2 bases and the J gene lost 4 bases, with 14 bases spanning the gap. DNA for the CDR3: TGTGCCAGCAGTGAAAAGTTACGCCTGGGCACCGGGGAGCTGTTTTTT. It encodes CASSEKLRLGTGELFF.

The V gene is TRBV5-1, the J gene TRBJ2-3; TRBD1 matches at 9 bases. Unmatched junction bases numbered 11, after V lost 7 bases and J lost 2 bases. Germline CDR1 reads SGHRS; CDR2 reads YFSETQ. This CDR3 is 16 amino acids long. In DNA, the CDR3 is TGCGCCAGCGGACAGGGGTATGGAGTTGTCACAGATACGCAGTATTTT. Translating it yields CASGQGYGVVTDTQYF.

The CDR3 sequence: CASSPGLAGAWANTGELFF. As DNA, the CDR3 is TGTGCCAGCAGCCCGGGACTAGCGGGAGCCTGGGCGAACACCGGGGAGCTGTTTTTT. This chain connects TRBV5-8 to TRBJ2-2, with 14 positions matching TRBD2. CDR1 and CDR2 from the germline V gene are SGHTS and YDEGEE. With V trimmed by 4 bases and J by 0 bases, 8 bases remained unmatched. The CDR3 is 19 residues long.

The chain recombines TRBV6-5 with TRBJ1-2; possible D gene TRBD1, 5 bases. V was cut by 5 bases and J by 4 bases, with 17 bases left in between. Germline V gene lookup returns CDR1 MNHEY and CDR2 SVGAGI. The CDR3 has 15 residues. The CDR3 protein is CASSVPGRTPYGYTF. As DNA, the CDR3 is TGTGCCAGCAGTGTCCCGGGACGGACACCCTATGGCTACACCTTC.

This clonotype was recorded a few times. This CDR3 is CASSDPYTDTQYF. The CDR3 coding sequence is TGTGCCAGCAGTGATCCCTACACAGATACGCAGTATTTT. The rearrangement joins TRBV25-1 to TRBJ2-3; D is uncertain. Deletions cut 3 bases from V and 2 bases from J, with 6 bases between. The CDR3 spans 13 residues. The germline V gene has CDR1 MGHDK and CDR2 SYGVNS.

This clonotype was observed a handful of times. The chain has TRBV29-1 and TRBJ2-3, with a possible D match to TRBD1 (7 bases). This CDR3 contains 14 residues. The V gene's germline CDR1 is SQVTM and CDR2 ANQGSEA. The germline V and J ends were trimmed by 7 bases and 5 bases, with 19 bases remaining between them. The CDR3 is CSAEEGALGDTQYF. CDR3 DNA: TGCAGCGCCGAGGAGGGGGCGTTGGGAGATACGCAGTATTTT.

This clonotype was counted a few times. The CDR3 bases are TGTGCCAGCAGCGTAAGTGAGGGGAACACCGGGGAGCTGTTTTTT. Translation gives CASSVSEGNTGELFF. The chain uses TRBV9 and TRBJ2-2; tentatively, D is TRBD2 (5 bases). Looked up from germline, CDR1 is SGDLS and CDR2 is YYNGEE. This CDR3 has 15 residues. Trimming removed 1 base at V and 1 base at J, with 8 bases between.

The chain has TRBV7-9 and TRBJ2-5, with 8 bases that match TRBD1. Trimming cost V 3 bases and J 5 bases; bases outside gene matches: 8. The germline V gene has CDR1 SEHNR and CDR2 FQNEAQ (reference sequence). This CDR3 is 15 amino acids long. CDR3 sequence (DNA): TGTGCCAGCAGCTTCAGACAGGGGTTGTGGGAGACCCAGTACTTC. Its protein is CASSFRQGLWETQYF.

This clonotype appeared many times. V usage is TRBV27 and J usage is TRBJ2-1; D perhaps matches TRBD2 (5 bases). The V end lost 5 bases, the J end lost 5 bases, and 16 bases lay between the germline ends. Germline V gives CDR1 MNHEY, CDR2 SMNVEV (reference sequence). CDR3 length equals 15 residues. CDR3 bases: TGTGCCAGCAGTCCCCGAGCTAGCAGAGACAATGAGCAGTTCTTC. It codes for CASSPRASRDNEQFF.

This clonotype was detected only a few times. The J gene is TRBJ2-7, the V gene TRBV29-1; the match to TRBD1 covers 7 bases. The germline V gene has CDR1 SQVTM and CDR2 ANQGSEA. V shed 5 bases, J shed 3 bases, and the junction held 4 bases outside the gene matches. CDR3 length: 12 amino acids. CDR3 nucleotides: TGCAGCGTTCTGGGACAGAACTACGAGCAGTACTTC. This gives the protein CSVLGQNYEQYF.

This clonotype has a handful of counts. V usage is TRBV18 and J usage is TRBJ2-5; 7 nucleotides agree with TRBD1. The V gene end was trimmed by 4 bases and the J gene end by 0 bases; junction bases not matched to a gene: 8. This CDR3 spans 16 amino acids. Germline CDR1 and CDR2: KGHSH and LQKENI. In nucleotides, the CDR3 is TGTGCCAGCTCACGTCTCACAGGGGAGTACCAAGAGACCCAGTACTTC. Protein: CASSRLTGEYQETQYF.

This clonotype was detected ten times or more. The chain employs TRBV7-9 and TRBJ2-7; 9 bases map to TRBD1. The germline V gene has CDR1 SEHNR and CDR2 FQNEAQ (reference sequence). The trim removed 5 bases at V and 5 bases at J, leaving 7 bases unmatched. The CDR3 extends over 14 amino acids. CDR3 protein: CASSHRDRVDEQYF. The CDR3 DNA reads TGTGCCAGCAGCCACCGGGACAGGGTCGACGAGCAGTACTTC.

This clonotype was counted a few times. The chain couples TRBV6-5 to TRBJ1-2; 9 bases line up with TRBD1. V was clipped by 6 bases and J by 1 base; unmatched bases: 6. The CDR3 runs 15 residues. Germline CDR1 MNHEY, CDR2 SVGAGI. The CDR3 is CASRLDRGFNYGYTF. The CDR3 region has the DNA TGTGCCAGCAGGCTCGACAGGGGGTTTAACTATGGCTACACCTTC.

The chain recombines TRBV20-1 with TRBJ1-5; D uncertain. The V gene's germline CDR1 is DFQATT and CDR2 SNEGSKA (reference sequence). Trimming removed 0 bases from V and 3 bases from J, with 15 bases in between. The CDR3 contains 16 residues. CDR3 sequence reads: CSAREDPGPNNQPQHF. As DNA, the CDR3 is TGCAGTGCTAGAGAGGATCCGGGCCCTAACAATCAGCCCCAGCATTTT.

In this sample, this clonotype turned up a few times. The V and J genes are TRBV3-1 and TRBJ2-5; TRBD2 aligns across 14 bases. The trim removed 4 bases at V and 5 bases at J, leaving 15 bases unmatched. The germline gives CDR1 LGHDT, CDR2 YNNKEL (reference sequence). There are 19 residues in the CDR3. The CDR3: CASSRSGLAGGSLRETQYF. Here the CDR3 DNA reads TGTGCCAGCAGCCGAAGTGGACTAGCGGGGGGATCTTTAAGGGAGACCCAGTACTTC.

This clonotype came up a few times. The V call is TRBV4-1, the J call TRBJ2-7; TRBD1 matches 7 bases. The CDR3 extends over 15 amino acids. The germline CDR1 and CDR2 sequences are MGHRA and YSYEKL. V lost 0 bases and J lost 3; bases outside the gene matches: 5. CDR3 in DNA: TGCGCCAGCAGCCAAGATCAAGGGGGCTTCTACGAGCAGTACTTC. The encoded protein is CASSQDQGGFYEQYF.

In this sample, this clonotype turned up a few times. The V gene is TRBV7-9, the J gene TRBJ2-1, with D unclear. The CDR3 runs to 13 residues. Germline-derived CDR1 and CDR2 are SEHNR and FQNEAQ (reference sequence). V lost 7 bases, J lost 9 bases, and 16 bases lay in between. Written as DNA, the CDR3 is TGTGCCAGCAACCCGTTCGACCGGAGTGAGCAGTTCTTC. Translated: CASNPFDRSEQFF.

The J gene is TRBJ2-5, the V gene TRBV6-1; D is possibly TRBD1 (6 bases). Germline CDR1 MNHNS, CDR2 SASEGT. V gave up 6 bases and J gave up 6 bases, with 11 bases separating them. The CDR3 is 12 residues long. Here the CDR3 reads CASRGAEQTQYF. The CDR3 region has the DNA TGTGCCAGCAGGGGGGCCGAACAGACCCAGTACTTC.

The genes are TRBV7-2 and TRBJ2-7; D not resolved. Germline loops: CDR1 SGHTA, CDR2 FQGNSA. This CDR3 region has 15 residues. Trimming shortened V by 5 bases and J by 3 bases, and 17 bases separated the two germline ends. For the CDR3, the DNA is TGTGCCAGCAGCCTCAAGTCTGCAGGCAGCTACGAGCAGTACTTC. Protein product: CASSLKSAGSYEQYF.

This clonotype occurred a few times. This chain links TRBV18 with TRBJ2-1, with D hard to call. The CDR3 runs to 13 residues. Between the trimmed V and J ends, which lost 0 bases and 5 bases, there was a span of 5 bases. Germline V gives CDR1 KGHSH, CDR2 LQKENI. CDR3 sequence reads: CASSPPNDNEQFF. The CDR3 nucleotides are TGTGCCAGCTCACCACCGAACGACAATGAGCAGTTCTTC. The full variable domain, completed using reference TRBV18 and TRBJ2-1, is NAGVMQNPRHLVRRRGQEARLRCSPMKGHSHVYWYRQLPEEGLKFMVYLQKENIIDESGMPKERFSAEFPKEGPSILRIQQVVRGDSAAYFCASSPPNDNEQFFGPGTRLTVL.

This clonotype was picked up many times. The chain joins TRBV6-4 to TRBJ2-3; 11 nucleotides match TRBD2. The CDR3 is made up of 15 amino acids. V gave up 3 bases and J gave up 1 base; unmatched junction bases: 0. Looked up from germline, CDR1 is MRHNA and CDR2 is SNTAGT. The DNA of the CDR3 is TGTGCCAGCAGTGAGGGACTAGCGGGCACAGATACGCAGTATTTT. Protein sequence: CASSEGLAGTDTQYF.

The chain combines TRBV13 with TRBJ2-7, with 9 bases lining up with TRBD1. This CDR3 has 13 residues. Germline V gene sequence: CDR1 PRHDT, CDR2 FYEKMQ (reference sequence). The ends lost 6 bases at V and 5 bases at J; junction bases unmatched: 5. CDR3 amino acids: CASSFTGGHEQYF. The DNA of the CDR3 is TGTGCCAGCAGTTTCACAGGGGGCCACGAGCAGTACTTC.